This T cell receptor beta chain was identified in a study of identical twins. Findings of the study overall: Twins showed weaker excess sharing in their beta out-of-frame sequences.

CDR3 length: 13 amino acids. V was shortened by 6 bases and J by 2 bases, with 10 bases between the two germline ends. The germline CDR1 and CDR2 sequences are SGDLS and YYNGEE. Concerning this clonotype itself: Its antigen is currently unknown.

TCRdb reanalysed the 5' RACE reads using MiXCR and keeps one entry per CDR3 protein. The data contain under 800,000 distinct CDR3 sequences, 21% of them singletons. These data also formed part of another study, on T cells expressing NK-cell markers.

The specimen was PBMCs. This clonotype originated in a woman younger than 30 in good health. The chain has TRBV9 and TRBJ2-3; no firm D call. DNA of the CDR3: TGTGCCAGCACGCCGGGCCCCACAGATACGCAGTATTTT. Its translation is CASTPGPTDTQYF.